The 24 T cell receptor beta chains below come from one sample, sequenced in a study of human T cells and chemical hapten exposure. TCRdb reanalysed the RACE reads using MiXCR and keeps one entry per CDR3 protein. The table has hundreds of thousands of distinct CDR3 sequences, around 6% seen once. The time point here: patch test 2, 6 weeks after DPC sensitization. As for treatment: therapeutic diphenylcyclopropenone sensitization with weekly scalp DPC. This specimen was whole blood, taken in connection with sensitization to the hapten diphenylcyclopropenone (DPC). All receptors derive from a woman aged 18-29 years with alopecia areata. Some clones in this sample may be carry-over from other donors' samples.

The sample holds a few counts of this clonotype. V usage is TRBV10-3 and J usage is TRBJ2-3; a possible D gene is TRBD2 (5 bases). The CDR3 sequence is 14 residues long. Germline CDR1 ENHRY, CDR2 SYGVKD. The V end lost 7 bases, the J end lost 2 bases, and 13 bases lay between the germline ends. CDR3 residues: CAINLEGPTDTQYF. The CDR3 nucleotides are TGTGCCATCAACCTAGAGGGCCCCACAGATACGCAGTATTTT.

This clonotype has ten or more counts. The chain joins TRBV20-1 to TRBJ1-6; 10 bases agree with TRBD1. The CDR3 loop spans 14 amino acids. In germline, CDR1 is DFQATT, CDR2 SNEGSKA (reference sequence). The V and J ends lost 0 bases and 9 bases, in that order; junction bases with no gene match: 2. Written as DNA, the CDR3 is TGCAGTGCTAGAGATGGGACAGGGGCTTCACCCCTCCACTTT. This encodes CSARDGTGASPLHF.

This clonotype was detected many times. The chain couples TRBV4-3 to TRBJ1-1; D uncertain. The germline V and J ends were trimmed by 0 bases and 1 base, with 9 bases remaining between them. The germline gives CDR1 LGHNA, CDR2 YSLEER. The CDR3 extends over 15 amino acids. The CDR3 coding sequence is TGCGCCAGCAGCCAAGAAATGCGGGGGAACACTGAAGCTTTCTTT. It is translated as CASSQEMRGNTEAFF.

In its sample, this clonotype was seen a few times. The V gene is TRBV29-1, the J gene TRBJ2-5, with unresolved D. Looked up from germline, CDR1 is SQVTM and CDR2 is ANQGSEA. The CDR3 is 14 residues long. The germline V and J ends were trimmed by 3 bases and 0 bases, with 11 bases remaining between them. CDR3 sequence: CSVDGRPYQETQYF. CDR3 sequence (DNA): TGCAGCGTTGACGGCAGACCGTACCAAGAGACCCAGTACTTC. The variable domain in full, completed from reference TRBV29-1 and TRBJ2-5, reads SAVISQKPSRDICQRGTSLTIQCQVDSQVTMMFWYRQQPGQSLTLIATANQGSEATYESGFVIDKFPISRPNLTFSTLTVSNMSPEDSSIYLCSVDGRPYQETQYFGPGTRLLVL.

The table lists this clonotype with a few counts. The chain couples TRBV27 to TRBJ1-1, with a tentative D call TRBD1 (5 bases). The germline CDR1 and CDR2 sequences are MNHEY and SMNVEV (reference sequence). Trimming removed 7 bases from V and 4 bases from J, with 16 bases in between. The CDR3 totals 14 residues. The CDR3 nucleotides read TGTGCCAGCACTATTCACAGGTCGAGCACTGAAGCTTTCTTT. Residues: CASTIHRSSTEAFF.

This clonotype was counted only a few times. For the CDR3, the DNA is TGTGCCAGCAGTTACTTAGGGACAGCCAAAAACATTCAGTACTTC. Translation gives CASSYLGTAKNIQYF. The V call is TRBV6-2 or TRBV6-3, the J call TRBJ2-4, with D perhaps given as TRBD1 or TRBD2 (5 bases each). The CDR3 runs to 15 residues. Trimming took off 1 base at V and 0 bases at J, with 7 bases between the two ends. Germline-derived CDR1 and CDR2 are MNHEY and SVGEGT.

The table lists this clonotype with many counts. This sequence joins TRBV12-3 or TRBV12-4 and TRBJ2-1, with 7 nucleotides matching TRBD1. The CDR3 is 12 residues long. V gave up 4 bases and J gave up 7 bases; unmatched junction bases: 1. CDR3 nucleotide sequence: TGTGCCAGCAGTTACAGGGGAAATGAGCAGTTCTTC. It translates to CASSYRGNEQFF.

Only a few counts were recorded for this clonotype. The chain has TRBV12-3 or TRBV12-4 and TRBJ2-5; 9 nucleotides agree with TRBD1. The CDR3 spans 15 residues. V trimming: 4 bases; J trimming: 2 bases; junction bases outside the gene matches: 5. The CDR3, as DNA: TGTGCCAGCAGTTCCCGGACAGGGGCACAAGAGACCCAGTACTTC. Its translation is CASSSRTGAQETQYF.

In DNA form, the CDR3 reads TGTGCCAGCAGTCGAAGGACAGCTGAAGCTTTCTTT. It translates to CASSRRTAEAFF. This chain uses TRBV6-5 with TRBJ1-1, with D possibly TRBD1 on 6 matching bases. With 5 bases removed from V and 6 bases from J, the gap between germline ends came to 10 bases. The germline gives CDR1 MNHEY, CDR2 SVGAGI. This CDR3 region has 12 residues.

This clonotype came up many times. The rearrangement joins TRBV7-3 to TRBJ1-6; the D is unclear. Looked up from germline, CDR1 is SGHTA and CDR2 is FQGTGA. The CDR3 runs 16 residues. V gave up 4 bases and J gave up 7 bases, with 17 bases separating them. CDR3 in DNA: TGTGCCAGCAGCTCGGACGCGGATAGAGTAAATTCACCCCTCCACTTT. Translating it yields CASSSDADRVNSPLHF.

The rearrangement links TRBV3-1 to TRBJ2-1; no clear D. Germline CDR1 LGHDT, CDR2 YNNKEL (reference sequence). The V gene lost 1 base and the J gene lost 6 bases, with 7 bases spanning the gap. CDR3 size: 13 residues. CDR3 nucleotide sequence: TGTGCCAGCAGCCAAGGACTTACCAATGAGCAGTTCTTC. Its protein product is CASSQGLTNEQFF.

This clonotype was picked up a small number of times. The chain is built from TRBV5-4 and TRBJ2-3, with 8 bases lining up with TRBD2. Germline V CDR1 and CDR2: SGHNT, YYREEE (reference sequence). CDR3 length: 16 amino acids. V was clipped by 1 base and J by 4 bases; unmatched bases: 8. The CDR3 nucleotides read TGTGCCAGCAGCTTGTCCGGGGGGGCCAAAGCAGATACGCAGTATTTT. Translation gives CASSLSGGAKADTQYF.

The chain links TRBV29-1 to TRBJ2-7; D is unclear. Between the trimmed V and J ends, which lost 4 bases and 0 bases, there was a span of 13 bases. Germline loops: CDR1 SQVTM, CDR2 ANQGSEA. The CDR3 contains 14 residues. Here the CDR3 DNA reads TGCAGCGTTGTCGGTGTCGCTGGCTCCTACGAGCAGTACTTC. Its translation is CSVVGVAGSYEQYF.

The CDR3 bases are TGTGCCAGCAGCCAGGGGACAGGAATAGAGACCCAGTACTTC. Amino acid sequence: CASSQGTGIETQYF. The rearrangement uses TRBV7-9 and TRBJ2-5, with 8 bases identical to TRBD1. The CDR3 sequence is 14 residues long. The germline V gene encodes CDR1 SEHNR and CDR2 FQNEAQ (reference sequence). The junction had 6 bases not matched to a gene; V was cut back by 5 bases and J by 4 bases.

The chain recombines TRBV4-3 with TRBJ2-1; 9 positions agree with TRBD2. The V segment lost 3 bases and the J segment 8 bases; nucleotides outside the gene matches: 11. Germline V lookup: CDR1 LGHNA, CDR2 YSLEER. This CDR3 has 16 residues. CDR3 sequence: CASSQGPSGTRDEQFF. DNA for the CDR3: TGCGCCAGCAGCCAGGGTCCTAGCGGGACTAGGGATGAGCAGTTCTTC.

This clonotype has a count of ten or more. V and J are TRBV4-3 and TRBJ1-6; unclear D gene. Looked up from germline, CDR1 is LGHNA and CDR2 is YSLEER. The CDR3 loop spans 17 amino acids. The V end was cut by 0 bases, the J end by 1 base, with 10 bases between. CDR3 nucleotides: TGCGCCAGCAGCCAAGATGTTCAGGCTTCCTATAATTCACCCCTCCACTTT. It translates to CASSQDVQASYNSPLHF.

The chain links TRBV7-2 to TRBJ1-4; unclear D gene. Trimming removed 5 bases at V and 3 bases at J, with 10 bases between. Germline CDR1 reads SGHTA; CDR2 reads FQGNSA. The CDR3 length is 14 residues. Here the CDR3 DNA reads TGTGCCAGCAGCAACTCCGGAGCTAATGAAAAACTGTTTTTT. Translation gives CASSNSGANEKLFF. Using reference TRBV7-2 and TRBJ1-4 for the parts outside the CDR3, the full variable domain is GAGVSQSPSNKVTEKGKDVELRCDPISGHTALYWYRQSLGQGLEFLIYFQGNSAPDKSGLPSDRFSAERTGGSVSTLTIQRTQQEDSAVYLCASSNSGANEKLFFGSGTQLSVL.

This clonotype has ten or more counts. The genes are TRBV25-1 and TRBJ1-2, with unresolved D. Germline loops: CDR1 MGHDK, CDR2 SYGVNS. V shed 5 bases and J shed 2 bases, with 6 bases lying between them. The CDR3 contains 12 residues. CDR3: CASSTLNYGYTF. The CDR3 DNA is TGTGCCAGCAGTACCCTGAACTATGGCTACACCTTC.

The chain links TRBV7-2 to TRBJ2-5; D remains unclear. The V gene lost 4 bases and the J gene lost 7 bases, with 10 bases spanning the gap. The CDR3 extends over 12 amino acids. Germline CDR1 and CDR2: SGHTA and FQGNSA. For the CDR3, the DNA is TGTGCCAGCAGCTCCACCCCGGGGACCCAGTACTTC. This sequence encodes CASSSTPGTQYF.

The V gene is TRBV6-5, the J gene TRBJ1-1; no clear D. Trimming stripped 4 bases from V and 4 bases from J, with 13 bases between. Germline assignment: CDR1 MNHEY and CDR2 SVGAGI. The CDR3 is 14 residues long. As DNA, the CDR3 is TGTGCCAGCAGTTCCTACAAGGCTGGCACTGAAGCTTTCTTT. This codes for CASSSYKAGTEAFF.

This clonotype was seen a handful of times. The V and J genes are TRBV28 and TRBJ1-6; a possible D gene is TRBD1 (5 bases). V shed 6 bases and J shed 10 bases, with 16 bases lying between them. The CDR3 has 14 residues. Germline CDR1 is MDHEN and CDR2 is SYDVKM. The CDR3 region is CASRPGPVRSPLHF. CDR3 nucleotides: TGTGCCAGCAGGCCAGGGCCCGTCAGATCACCCCTCCACTTT.

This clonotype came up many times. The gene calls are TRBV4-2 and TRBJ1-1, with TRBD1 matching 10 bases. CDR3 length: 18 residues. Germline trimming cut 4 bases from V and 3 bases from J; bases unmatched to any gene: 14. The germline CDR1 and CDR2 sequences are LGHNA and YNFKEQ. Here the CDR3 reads CASSPGGGTGAGYTEAFF. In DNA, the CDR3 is TGTGCCAGCAGCCCCGGAGGCGGGACAGGGGCCGGGTACACTGAAGCTTTCTTT.

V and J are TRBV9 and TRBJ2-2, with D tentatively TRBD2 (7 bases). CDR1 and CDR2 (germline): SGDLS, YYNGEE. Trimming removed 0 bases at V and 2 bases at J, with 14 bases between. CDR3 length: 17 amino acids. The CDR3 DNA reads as TGTGCCAGCAGCGTAGCTGCGGGGGCGACAAACACCGGGGAGCTGTTTTTT. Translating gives CASSVAAGATNTGELFF. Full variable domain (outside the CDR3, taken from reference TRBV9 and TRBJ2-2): DSGVTQTPKHLITATGQRVTLRCSPRSGDLSVYWYQQSLDQGLQFLIQYYNGEERAKGNILERFSAQQFPDLHSELNLSSLELGDSALYFCASSVAAGATNTGELFFGEGSRLTVL.

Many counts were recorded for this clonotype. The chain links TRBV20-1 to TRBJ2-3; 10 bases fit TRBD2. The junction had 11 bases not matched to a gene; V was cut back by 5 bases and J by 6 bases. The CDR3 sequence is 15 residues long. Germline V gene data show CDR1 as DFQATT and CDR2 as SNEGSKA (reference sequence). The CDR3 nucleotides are TGCAGTGCTTCGAAGCGGGGGGGCGAAGTTGATACGCAGTATTTT. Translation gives CSASKRGGEVDTQYF.